A single sample gave rise to the 7 T cell receptor beta chains below, sequenced in a study of blood T cell repertoires in COVID-19. TCRdb's table, derived via immunoSEQ multiplex PCR, lists solely in-frame clones and lacks some. The sample lists about 500,000 clones, roughly 89% occurring once. The material sequenced was peripheral blood. The receptors come from a woman in her forties or fifties with COVID-19, enrolled during active disease.

V gene TRBV6-5 combines with J gene TRBJ2-7, with D possibly matching TRBD2 (6 bases). V lost 6 bases, J lost 5 bases, and 20 bases lay in between. Germline V CDR1 and CDR2: MNHEY, SVGAGI. CDR3 length: 15 residues. The CDR3 loop is CASRGEDFWGDEQYF. The CDR3 nucleotides read TGTGCCAGCAGAGGAGAGGATTTCTGGGGGGACGAGCAGTACTTC.

V usage is TRBV19 and J usage is TRBJ2-5; 7 bases match TRBD2. Trimming removed 5 bases from V and 6 bases from J; junction bases left unmatched: 18. CDR1 is LNHDA and CDR2 is SQIVND in the germline V gene (reference sequence). This CDR3 contains 17 residues. The CDR3 DNA reads as TGTGCCAGTAGTCCTAGACTAATCGGGGGGTTCGGGAAGACCCAGTACTTC. Its protein product is CASSPRLIGGFGKTQYF.

This chain links TRBV6-5 with TRBJ2-7; 8 bases line up with TRBD2. This CDR3 region has 14 residues. After removal of 6 bases from V and 6 bases from J, the junction contained 10 bases not matched to a gene. The germline gives CDR1 MNHEY, CDR2 SVGAGI. CDR3 region: CASRPDGGASEQYF. The DNA for the CDR3 is TGTGCCAGCAGACCCGACGGGGGGGCGAGCGAGCAGTACTTC.

The V call is TRBV5-1, the J call TRBJ2-3, with 8 bases identical to TRBD2. V lost 0 bases, J lost 3 bases, and 6 bases stayed unmatched. CDR1 and CDR2 (germline): SGHRS, YFSETQ. The CDR3 covers 16 residues. This CDR3 is CASSLEVSGVTDTQYF. The CDR3 nucleotides are TGCGCCAGCAGCTTGGAGGTTAGCGGGGTTACAGATACGCAGTATTTT.

The J gene is TRBJ2-7, the V gene TRBV5-4; a weak D match, TRBD1 (6 bases). V lost 2 bases, J lost 0 bases, and 27 bases lay in between. Germline V gives CDR1 SGHNT, CDR2 YYREEE (reference sequence). This CDR3 is built from 20 residues. CDR3 region: CASSFIPFLGTPRSSYEQYF. CDR3 sequence (DNA): TGTGCCAGCAGCTTTATACCATTCCTCGGGACACCTAGAAGCTCCTACGAGCAGTACTTC.

This chain uses TRBV7-9 with TRBJ2-7; TRBD1 matches 9 bases. The germline CDR1 and CDR2 sequences are SEHNR and FQNEAQ (reference sequence). This CDR3 contains 13 residues. V trimming: 3 bases; J trimming: 4 bases; junction bases outside the gene matches: 1. The CDR3 nucleotides read TGTGCCAGCAGCTTGGACAGGGGATACGAGCAGTACTTC. It specifies CASSLDRGYEQYF.

The chain has TRBV9 and TRBJ2-7; D unresolved. Germline V CDR1 and CDR2: SGDLS, YYNGEE. The CDR3 loop spans 15 amino acids. Trimming left V 0 bases short and J 2 bases short, with 12 bases between. CDR3 nucleotide sequence: TGTGCCAGCAGCGTAGGCCTAGATATGACCTACGAGCAGTACTTC. It translates to CASSVGLDMTYEQYF.